This TCR beta chain was sequenced in a study of CD8 T cells in Susac syndrome. Patients with stable or active relapsing-remitting disease, all of them treatment-naive, made up the multiple sclerosis controls. It was negative isolation that provided the CD8+ and CD4+ T cells, whereas TEMRA cells were enriched by FACS. RNA totalling about 0.45 to 1 ug underwent reverse transcription with random hexamers. The immunoSEQ assay covered 54 Vbeta and 13 Jbeta segments for CDR3. From the immunoSEQ multiplex PCR reads, TCRdb called clonotypes with MiXCR, one entry per CDR3 protein. The sample carries approximately 170,000 distinct CDR3 sequences, 94% recorded once. The CDR3 is made up of 16 amino acids. The ends lost 4 bases at V and 0 bases at J; junction bases unmatched: 5. For this clonotype: Its antigen remains unidentified.

General study findings and limits: The authors acknowledged that their TCR sequencing and HLA analysis involved a relatively small number of individuals.

The sequence was obtained from a human donor with multiple sclerosis. What was sequenced was CD4+ T cells from PBMCs. V gene TRBV12-3 or TRBV12-4 combines with J gene TRBJ2-2; 7 bases fit TRBD1. This CDR3 is CASSSYRGSNTGELFF. DNA for the CDR3: TGTGCCAGCAGTTCCTACAGGGGATCGAACACCGGGGAGCTGTTTTTT.